Sequencing of this TCR beta chain was carried out in a study of Ad26.COV2.S vaccination and SARS-CoV-2 variants (dated by TCRdb to about 2021). Some background on the complete study: Donors in the vaccine arm were drawn from COV1001, a phase I-IIa trial of Ad26.COV2.S in healthy adults that was multicentre, randomized, double-blind and placebo-controlled. Ad26.COV2.S was administered intramuscularly at 5 x 10^10 or 1 x 10^11 viral particles, either as a single shot or as two shots given 56 days apart. The specificity and breadth of SARS-CoV-2-reactive T cell receptors after Ad26.COV2.S vaccination were assessed by TCRbeta repertoire sequencing. The TCR-sequenced set comprised approximately 32 samples: some 19 Ad26.COV2.S vaccine recipients, 5 placebo recipients and 8 SARS-CoV-2 convalescent individuals. Trial participants were randomized into five groups of five: low-dose or high-dose Ad26.COV2.S given once or twice, or placebo on both occasions. Investigators did not know the trial group allocation while performing experiments and assessing outcomes. What the work shows at the level of the full study, not this receptor alone: Compared with placebo recipients, Ad26.COV2.S recipients showed higher spike-specific TCR breadth (P = 0.0014). After vaccination, spike-specific CD8+ and CD4+ T cell responses were reported to show substantial breadth. Vaccine and placebo recipients had similar non-spike TCR breadth, a finding consistent with the vaccine containing only spike. It was noted by the authors that total T cell responses may have been underestimated by the TCR breadth and depth analyses. Comparing responses between vaccine doses or regimens was not something the study was powered to do.

TCRbeta CDR3 regions were sequenced with the immunoSEQ Assay. After extraction, genomic DNA underwent amplification by bias-controlled multiplex PCR, followed by high-throughput sequencing. On the authors' methods: To quantify the absolute abundance of every unique TCRbeta CDR3 region, sequences were collapsed and filtered. T cell fraction was estimated by normalizing TCRbeta template counts to usable DNA, with usable DNA measured through amplification of reference genes found in all nucleated cells. Repertoire TCRs were annotated as SARS-CoV-2-specific when V gene, CDR3 amino acid sequence and J gene were exactly matched to a known reactive TCR set. The reference SARS-CoV-2 TCR set came from MIRA and was filtered for enrichment in COVID-19-positive ImmuneCODE repertoires, removing public or cross-reactive TCRs. Based on the MIRA antigens, annotated TCRs were further analysed at the level of specific ORF or position within ORF. Breadth was defined as the number of annotated unique rearrangements divided by the total number of unique productive rearrangements, and depth was defined as the summed frequency of the annotated unique rearrangements. Two-sided Wilcoxon rank-sum tests were applied when comparing TCR breadth between groups. In its TCRdb copy, this immuneACCESS table keeps in-frame sequences only and misses some clones. Where compared with another copy, unresolved V genes explain less than half of these, and the others have no known cause. V and J calls and clone size follow that table, whereas D and trimming were derived from the DNA. The sample records hundreds of thousands of clones, around 90% of which are singletons. The top ten clones comprise 6.4% of the sample.

A word on this clone: Its target antigen remains unknown. No much larger clonotype is one base removed from it; base qualities were not supplied.

The treatment or condition tag for this specimen amounts to: some 20 received Ad26.COV2.S at low or high dose, single or two shots; 5 received placebo; per-sample allocation not given. Repertoires of vaccine and placebo recipients were sequenced from samples collected on day 63 after the first injection. Cohort 1b enrolled about 25 adults aged 18-55 years at a single site in Boston, USA, between 29 July and 7 August 2020. Ad26.COV2.S was a replication-incompetent adenovirus type 26 vector expressing a prefusion-stabilized SARS-CoV-2 spike protein from the original Wuhan strain. Sequenced material: peripheral blood, taken in a trial of Ad26.COV2.S vaccine versus placebo. The origin of this receptor is a person aged 18-60 years who received the Ad26.COV2.S COVID-19 vaccine or a placebo.

The CDR3 region reads CASSLESGGLLSNTGELFF. In nucleotide form, the sequence is TGTGCCAGCAGCTTGGAGAGCGGGGGCCTCTTATCGAACACCGGGGAGCTGTTTTTT. The rearrangement combines TRBV5-6 with TRBJ2-2; TRBD2 lines up with 8 middle nucleotides. The CDR3 runs 19 residues from the cysteine to the phenylalanine. Just CDR3 DNA is preserved here, 57 bases in frame from base 1. The germline V gene yields SGHDT for CDR1 and YYEEEE for CDR2. V trim: 0 bases; J trim: 0 bases; unmatched bases: 10. Outside the CDR3, residues come from the reference TRBV5-6 and TRBJ2-2 proteins, so the full variable domain is: DAGVTQSPTHLIKTRGQQVTLRCSPKSGHDTVSWYQQALGQGPQFIFQYYEEEERQRGNFPDRFSGHQFPNYSSELNVNALLLGDSALYLCASSLESGGLLSNTGELFFGEGSRLTVL.